This is a list of T cell receptor beta chains from one sample in a study of Tregs in tolerant kidney transplant recipients. Repertoires were generated with immunoSEQ multiplex PCR, while TCRdb's copy carries only in-frame clones and drops some. The sample carries over 50,000 clones, around 80% recorded once. The sample comprised CD4+ T cells from blood. These receptors were obtained from a human donor in good health. CDR3s include the opening cysteine and the closing phenylalanine or tryptophan. A D gene is named only where the DNA matches it firmly. Size values are once, few and many counts, or a class for expanded clones, and some rows have none.

j_call: TRBJ1-2
clone_size: -
cdr3_length: 13
v_call: TRBV10-3
d_call: -
cdr3_nt: TGTGCCATCAGTGCGATGGCAGACTATGGCTACACCTTC
cdr3_aa: CAISAMADYGYTF

j_call: TRBJ1-5
clone_size: -
cdr3_length: 16
v_call: TRBV6-6
d_call: TRBD1
cdr3_nt: TGTGCCACCGTGGCACGGGGACAGCTTCTTAATCAGCCCCAGCATTTT
cdr3_aa: CATVARGQLLNQPQHF

j_call: TRBJ2-5
clone_size: -
cdr3_length: 14
v_call: TRBV6-1
d_call: TRBD2
cdr3_nt: TGTGCCAGCAGGGCTCCGGGACTAGCGGCGGCCCAGTACTTC
cdr3_aa: CASRAPGLAAAQYF

j_call: TRBJ1-1
clone_size: -
cdr3_length: 14
v_call: TRBV6-1
d_call: -
cdr3_nt: TGTGCCAGCAGCGCTCTCGGTTGGGGGTCTGAAGCTTTCTTT
cdr3_aa: CASSALGWGSEAFF

j_call: TRBJ2-7
clone_size: -
cdr3_length: 11
v_call: TRBV20-1
d_call: -
cdr3_nt: TGCAGTGCTAGTTCGGCCGGGACACCATACTTC
cdr3_aa: CSASSAGTPYF

j_call: TRBJ2-3
clone_size: -
cdr3_length: 14
v_call: TRBV13
d_call: -
cdr3_nt: TGTGCCAGCAGCTTAGGAGGGGGCACAGATACGCAGTATTTT
cdr3_aa: CASSLGGGTDTQYF

j_call: TRBJ2-3
clone_size: -
cdr3_length: 15
v_call: TRBV10-3
d_call: -
cdr3_nt: TGTGCCATCGGGCCCCGAGGGGGTCAGGGAGATACGCAGTATTTT
cdr3_aa: CAIGPRGGQGDTQYF

j_call: TRBJ2-7
clone_size: -
cdr3_length: 15
v_call: TRBV11-3
d_call: -
cdr3_nt: TGTGCCAGCAGCCCTAGGACGGACAGCTCCTACGAGCAGTACTTC
cdr3_aa: CASSPRTDSSYEQYF

j_call: TRBJ2-1
clone_size: -
cdr3_length: 16
v_call: TRBV19
d_call: -
cdr3_nt: TGTGCCAGTACCCCTCGGGTGGGAGACCCATACAATGAGCAGTTCTTC
cdr3_aa: CASTPRVGDPYNEQFF

j_call: TRBJ1-2
clone_size: few
cdr3_length: 13
v_call: TRBV6-1
d_call: -
cdr3_nt: TGTGCCAGCAGGACATTGAAGAGATATGGCTACACCTTC
cdr3_aa: CASRTLKRYGYTF

j_call: TRBJ2-7
clone_size: -
cdr3_length: 16
v_call: TRBV4-1
d_call: TRBD1
cdr3_nt: TGCGCCAGCGCCATACTTACAGGGGGCGGATCCCACGAGCAGTACTTC
cdr3_aa: CASAILTGGGSHEQYF

j_call: TRBJ1-1
clone_size: few
cdr3_length: 13
v_call: TRBV5-4
d_call: -
cdr3_nt: TGTGCCAGCAGGCTTCCGGGGAACACTGAAGCTTTCTTT
cdr3_aa: CASRLPGNTEAFF

j_call: TRBJ1-1
clone_size: -
cdr3_length: 15
v_call: TRBV5-1
d_call: -
cdr3_nt: TGCGCCAGCACCTCCCTCCCAGGGGAGAACACTGAAGCTTTCTTT
cdr3_aa: CASTSLPGENTEAFF

j_call: TRBJ1-6
clone_size: -
cdr3_length: 13
v_call: TRBV7-9
d_call: -
cdr3_nt: TGTGCCAGCAGCCGGGGGAGTAATTCACCCCTCCACTTT
cdr3_aa: CASSRGSNSPLHF

j_call: TRBJ1-2
clone_size: once
cdr3_length: 13
v_call: TRBV6-5
d_call: -
cdr3_nt: TGTGCCAGCAGCCTGACATTAAACTATGGCTACACCTTC
cdr3_aa: CASSLTLNYGYTF

j_call: TRBJ2-7
clone_size: -
cdr3_length: 14
v_call: TRBV11-3
d_call: -
cdr3_nt: TGTGCCAGCAGCTCAGTAGGGGGGAACAACGAGCAGTACTTC
cdr3_aa: CASSSVGGNNEQYF

j_call: TRBJ1-2
clone_size: once
cdr3_length: 12
v_call: TRBV19
d_call: -
cdr3_nt: TGTGCCACTGTTAGTACCAACTATGGCTACACCTTC
cdr3_aa: CATVSTNYGYTF

j_call: TRBJ1-3
clone_size: -
cdr3_length: 14
v_call: TRBV5-6
d_call: -
cdr3_nt: TGTGCCAGCAGCAAAGGTTCCTCTGGAAACACCATATATTTT
cdr3_aa: CASSKGSSGNTIYF

j_call: TRBJ1-3
clone_size: -
cdr3_length: 14
v_call: TRBV6-5
d_call: TRBD1
cdr3_nt: TGTGCCAGCCGCAGGGGGTTCTCTGGAAACACCATATATTTT
cdr3_aa: CASRRGFSGNTIYF

j_call: TRBJ1-3
clone_size: -
cdr3_length: 18
v_call: TRBV4-1
d_call: TRBD1
cdr3_nt: TGCGCCAGCAGCCTCGGGGGGAGGGGGCGGTCGAGTGGAAACACCATATATTTT
cdr3_aa: CASSLGGRGRSSGNTIYF

j_call: TRBJ2-7
clone_size: -
cdr3_length: 13
v_call: TRBV14
d_call: TRBD2
cdr3_nt: TGTGCCAGCAGCCAGAGACTAGCGAGGGAGCAGTACTTC
cdr3_aa: CASSQRLAREQYF

j_call: TRBJ2-6
clone_size: -
cdr3_length: 16
v_call: TRBV7-9
d_call: -
cdr3_nt: TGTGCCAGCAGCTCCTCTCGGGGGTCTGGGGCCAACGTCCTGACTTTC
cdr3_aa: CASSSSRGSGANVLTF

j_call: TRBJ1-1
clone_size: -
cdr3_length: 12
v_call: TRBV28
d_call: -
cdr3_nt: TGTGCCAGCACCCCCAGGGCCACTGAAGCTTTCTTT
cdr3_aa: CASTPRATEAFF

j_call: TRBJ2-5
clone_size: -
cdr3_length: 15
v_call: TRBV14
d_call: TRBD1
cdr3_nt: TGTGCCAGCAGCCATTGGGACAGGGACCAAGAGACCCAGTACTTC
cdr3_aa: CASSHWDRDQETQYF

j_call: TRBJ2-2
clone_size: -
cdr3_length: 15
v_call: TRBV4-3
d_call: -
cdr3_nt: TGCGCCAGCAGCCAAGACGGACCTTACACCGGGGAGCTGTTTTTT
cdr3_aa: CASSQDGPYTGELFF

j_call: TRBJ1-2
clone_size: -
cdr3_length: 13
v_call: TRBV30
d_call: -
cdr3_nt: TGTGCCTGGAGCTTTAGCAGGGGACAAGGCTACACCTTC
cdr3_aa: CAWSFSRGQGYTF

j_call: TRBJ1-5
clone_size: -
cdr3_length: 17
v_call: TRBV7-9
d_call: TRBD1
cdr3_nt: TGTGCCAGCAGCCCGTACACCGGGACAGGGAGGGCCGAGCCCCAGCATTTT
cdr3_aa: CASSPYTGTGRAEPQHF

j_call: TRBJ1-6
clone_size: few
cdr3_length: 18
v_call: TRBV4-2
d_call: -
cdr3_nt: TGTGCCAGCAGCCAAGACGCCCTCGGGACCTCCTATAATTCACCCCTCCACTTT
cdr3_aa: CASSQDALGTSYNSPLHF

j_call: TRBJ1-5
clone_size: -
cdr3_length: 15
v_call: TRBV11-3
d_call: TRBD1
cdr3_nt: TGTGCCAGCAGCTTAGCCTCGACAGGGACAAAGGCCCAGCATTTT
cdr3_aa: CASSLASTGTKAQHF

j_call: TRBJ2-5
clone_size: -
cdr3_length: 16
v_call: TRBV6-5
d_call: TRBD2
cdr3_nt: TGTGCCAGCAGTTACCGACCGGGACTAGCGCTAGAGACCCAGTACTTC
cdr3_aa: CASSYRPGLALETQYF

j_call: TRBJ2-7
clone_size: -
cdr3_length: 16
v_call: TRBV21-1
d_call: -
cdr3_nt: TGTGCCAGCCATAAACCCCCCTCGGTCACCTCCTACGAGCAGTACTTC
cdr3_aa: CASHKPPSVTSYEQYF

j_call: TRBJ2-3
clone_size: -
cdr3_length: 14
v_call: TRBV5-1
d_call: -
cdr3_nt: TGCGCCAGCAGCTTGAATAGGGGCCCAGATACGCAGTATTTT
cdr3_aa: CASSLNRGPDTQYF

j_call: TRBJ2-1
clone_size: -
cdr3_length: 16
v_call: TRBV18
d_call: TRBD2
cdr3_nt: TGTGCCAGCTCAACCGGGATAGCGGGGCCCCACAATGAGCAGTTCTTC
cdr3_aa: CASSTGIAGPHNEQFF

j_call: TRBJ1-6
clone_size: once
cdr3_length: 15
v_call: TRBV6-1
d_call: TRBD1
cdr3_nt: TGTGCCAGCAGTGTTGGACAGGCCTATAATTCACCCCTCCACTTT
cdr3_aa: CASSVGQAYNSPLHF

j_call: TRBJ1-2
clone_size: -
cdr3_length: 14
v_call: TRBV4-2
d_call: TRBD1
cdr3_nt: TGTGCCAGCAGCCCAACAGGGGATAACTATGGCTACACCTTC
cdr3_aa: CASSPTGDNYGYTF

j_call: TRBJ2-2
clone_size: -
cdr3_length: 13
v_call: TRBV6-8
d_call: -
cdr3_nt: TGTGCCAGCAGCTATGGGGAAACCGGGGAGCTGTTTTTT
cdr3_aa: CASSYGETGELFF

j_call: TRBJ2-3
clone_size: -
cdr3_length: 13
v_call: TRBV5-1
d_call: -
cdr3_nt: TGCGCCAGCAGTAGTAAAAATCCTGATACGCAGTATTTT
cdr3_aa: CASSSKNPDTQYF

j_call: TRBJ2-1
clone_size: -
cdr3_length: 12
v_call: TRBV5-4
d_call: -
cdr3_nt: TGTGCCAGTAGCAAGCAGGACAATGAGCAGTTCTTC
cdr3_aa: CASSKQDNEQFF

j_call: TRBJ1-1
clone_size: once
cdr3_length: 13
v_call: TRBV18
d_call: -
cdr3_nt: TGTGCCAGCTCACCTACAGGTAACACTGAAGCTTTCTTT
cdr3_aa: CASSPTGNTEAFF

j_call: TRBJ1-2
clone_size: -
cdr3_length: 13
v_call: TRBV25-1
d_call: -
cdr3_nt: TGTGCCAGCAGTGGTGGTGGGAAGTATGGCTACACCTTC
cdr3_aa: CASSGGGKYGYTF

j_call: TRBJ1-1
clone_size: -
cdr3_length: 15
v_call: TRBV4-1
d_call: TRBD1
cdr3_nt: TGCGCCAGCAGCCATCCCGGACAGGGGCGAACTGAAGCTTTCTTT
cdr3_aa: CASSHPGQGRTEAFF

j_call: TRBJ1-2
clone_size: -
cdr3_length: 17
v_call: TRBV5-1
d_call: TRBD1
cdr3_nt: TGCGCCAGCAGCTTGACGACAGGGGATAGTCAATTTCATGGCTACACCTTC
cdr3_aa: CASSLTTGDSQFHGYTF

j_call: TRBJ2-7
clone_size: once
cdr3_length: 14
v_call: TRBV6-1
d_call: TRBD1
cdr3_nt: TGTGCCAGCACCTGGGACAGGGGTGTCAACGAGCAGTACTTC
cdr3_aa: CASTWDRGVNEQYF

j_call: TRBJ2-7
clone_size: -
cdr3_length: 16
v_call: TRBV27
d_call: -
cdr3_nt: TGTGCCAGCAGTCCCCTCGCGGTCGGACTCCCCTACGAGCAGTACTTC
cdr3_aa: CASSPLAVGLPYEQYF

j_call: TRBJ2-7
clone_size: -
cdr3_length: 13
v_call: TRBV7-6
d_call: -
cdr3_nt: TGTGCCAGCAGCTTAGGGGTTGGGTACGAGCAGTACTTC
cdr3_aa: CASSLGVGYEQYF

j_call: TRBJ1-2
clone_size: -
cdr3_length: 13
v_call: TRBV5-6
d_call: -
cdr3_nt: TGTGCCAGCAGCTTTGGGGACCCCTATGGCTACACCTTC
cdr3_aa: CASSFGDPYGYTF